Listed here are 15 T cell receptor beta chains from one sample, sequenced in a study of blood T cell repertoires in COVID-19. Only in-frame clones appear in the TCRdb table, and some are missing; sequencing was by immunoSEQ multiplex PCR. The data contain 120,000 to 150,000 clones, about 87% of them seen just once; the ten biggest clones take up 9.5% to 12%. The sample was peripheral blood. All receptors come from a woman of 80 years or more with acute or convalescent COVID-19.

For the CDR3, the DNA is TGTGCCAGCAGCTTGAAAGGCCAGGGAAGGAATTCACCCCTCCACTTT. Amino acids: CASSLKGQGRNSPLHF. This chain links TRBV5-8 with TRBJ1-6; D may be TRBD1 (5 bases). V dropped 1 base and J dropped 7 bases, with 15 bases sitting between them. Germline-derived CDR1 and CDR2 are SGHTS and YDEGEE. The CDR3 runs to 16 residues.

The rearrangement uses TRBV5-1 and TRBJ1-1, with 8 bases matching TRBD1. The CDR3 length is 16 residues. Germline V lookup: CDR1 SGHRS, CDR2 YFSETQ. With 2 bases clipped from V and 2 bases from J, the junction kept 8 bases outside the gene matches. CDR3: CASSFTIGTGNTEAFF. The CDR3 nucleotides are TGCGCCAGCAGCTTTACCATCGGGACAGGCAACACTGAAGCTTTCTTT. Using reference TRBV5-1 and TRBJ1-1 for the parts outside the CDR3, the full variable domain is KAGVTQTPRYLIKTRGQQVTLSCSPISGHRSVSWYQQTPGQGLQFLFEYFSETQRNKGNFPGRFSGRQFSNSRSEMNVSTLELGDSALYLCASSFTIGTGNTEAFFGQGTRLTVV.

CDR3: CASRGQGRSGYTF. The CDR3 coding sequence is TGTGCCAGCAGGGGACAGGGGAGATCAGGCTACACCTTC. V is TRBV2 and J is TRBJ1-2; TRBD1 matches at 10 bases. Germline values: CDR1 SNHLY, CDR2 FYNNEI. CDR3 length: 13 residues. The ends lost 6 bases at V and 8 bases at J; junction bases unmatched: 6.

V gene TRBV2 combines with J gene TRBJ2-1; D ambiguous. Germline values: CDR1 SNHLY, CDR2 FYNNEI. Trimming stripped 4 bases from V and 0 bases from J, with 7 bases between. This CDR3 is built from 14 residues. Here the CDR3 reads CASSAQSSYNEQFF. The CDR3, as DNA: TGTGCCAGCAGTGCACAGAGCTCCTACAATGAGCAGTTCTTC.

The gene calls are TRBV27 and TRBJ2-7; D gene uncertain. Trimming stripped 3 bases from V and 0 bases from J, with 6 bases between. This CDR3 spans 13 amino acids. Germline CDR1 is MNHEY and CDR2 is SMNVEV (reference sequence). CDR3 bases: TGTGCCAGCAGTTTTGCGGACTCCTACGAGCAGTACTTC. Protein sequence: CASSFADSYEQYF.

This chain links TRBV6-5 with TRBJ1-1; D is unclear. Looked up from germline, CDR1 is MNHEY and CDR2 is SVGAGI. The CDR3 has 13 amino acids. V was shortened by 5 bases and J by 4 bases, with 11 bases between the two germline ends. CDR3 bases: TGTGCCAGCAGTATCCGCCGAGGCACTGAAGCTTTCTTT. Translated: CASSIRRGTEAFF.

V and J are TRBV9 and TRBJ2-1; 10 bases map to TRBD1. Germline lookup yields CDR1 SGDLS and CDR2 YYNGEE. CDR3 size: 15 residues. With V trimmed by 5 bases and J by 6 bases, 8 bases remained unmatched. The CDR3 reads CASSGRDRGPNEQFF. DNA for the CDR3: TGTGCCAGCAGTGGCCGGGACAGGGGTCCCAATGAGCAGTTCTTC.

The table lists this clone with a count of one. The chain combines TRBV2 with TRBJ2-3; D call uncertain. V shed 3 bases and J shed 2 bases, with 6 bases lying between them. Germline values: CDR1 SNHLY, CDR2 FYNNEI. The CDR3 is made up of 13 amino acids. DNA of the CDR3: TGTGCCAGCAGTGACAGGTACACAGATACGCAGTATTTT. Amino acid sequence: CASSDRYTDTQYF.

The CDR3 reads CASSAPDRLSYEQYF. CDR3 bases: TGCGCCAGCAGTGCCCCGGACAGACTCTCCTACGAGCAGTACTTC. The chain couples TRBV5-1 to TRBJ2-7; D may be TRBD1 (6 bases). Germline V gene data show CDR1 as SGHRS and CDR2 as YFSETQ. Trimming pared 5 bases from V and 0 bases from J, leaving 15 bases between. This CDR3 contains 15 residues.

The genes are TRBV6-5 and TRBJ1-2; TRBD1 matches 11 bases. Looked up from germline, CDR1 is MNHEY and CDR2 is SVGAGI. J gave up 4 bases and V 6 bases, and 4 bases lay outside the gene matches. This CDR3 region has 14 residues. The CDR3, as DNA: TGTGCCAGCAGCTCGGGACAGGGGGGCTATGGCTACACCTTC. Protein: CASSSGQGGYGYTF.

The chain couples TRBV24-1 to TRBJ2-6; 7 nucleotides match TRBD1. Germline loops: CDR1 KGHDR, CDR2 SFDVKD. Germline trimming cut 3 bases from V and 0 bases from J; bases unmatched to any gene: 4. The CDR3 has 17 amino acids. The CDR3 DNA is TGTGCCACCAGTGATGGGACAGCGAGCTCTGGGGCCAACGTCCTGACTTTC. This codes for CATSDGTASSGANVLTF.

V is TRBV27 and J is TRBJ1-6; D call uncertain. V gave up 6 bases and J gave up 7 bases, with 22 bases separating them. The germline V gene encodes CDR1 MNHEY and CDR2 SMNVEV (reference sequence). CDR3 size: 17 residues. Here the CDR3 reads CASRWTYGRSRNSPLHF. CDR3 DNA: TGTGCCAGCAGATGGACTTACGGGAGAAGTAGAAATTCACCCCTCCACTTT.

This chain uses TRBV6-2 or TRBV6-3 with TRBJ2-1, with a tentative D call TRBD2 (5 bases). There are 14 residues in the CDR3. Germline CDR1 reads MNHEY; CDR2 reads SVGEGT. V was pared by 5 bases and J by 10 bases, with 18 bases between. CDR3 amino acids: CASSAGVRTAEQFF. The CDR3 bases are TGTGCCAGCAGTGCCGGGGTTCGAACAGCAGAGCAGTTCTTC.

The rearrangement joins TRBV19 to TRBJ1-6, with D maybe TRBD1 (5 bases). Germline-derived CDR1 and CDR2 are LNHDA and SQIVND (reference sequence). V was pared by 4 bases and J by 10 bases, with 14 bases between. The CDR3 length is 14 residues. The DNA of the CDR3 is TGTGCCAGTAGTAGGACAACTTGGCGGTCACCCCTCCACTTT. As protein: CASSRTTWRSPLHF.

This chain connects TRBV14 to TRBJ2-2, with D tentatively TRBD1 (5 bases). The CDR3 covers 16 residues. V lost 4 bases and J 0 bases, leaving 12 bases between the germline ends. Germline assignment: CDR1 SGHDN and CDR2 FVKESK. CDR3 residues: CASSLLRAANTGELFF. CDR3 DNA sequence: TGTGCCAGCAGCCTTCTCAGGGCCGCGAACACCGGGGAGCTGTTTTTT.